This T cell receptor (beta chain) came from a study of OX40 agonist ivuxolimab in advanced cancers. Study as a whole: Patients were infused with ivuxolimab every 2 weeks at 0.01 to 10 mg/kg.

The method was immunoSEQ multiplex PCR; TCRdb's version includes in-frame clones alone and lacks a portion of them. The sample carries some 80,000 clones, 65% to 85% recorded once. V trimming: 4 bases; J trimming: 9 bases; junction bases outside the gene matches: 6. The CDR3 sequence is 15 residues long. Per germline, CDR1 SGHRS and CDR2 YFSETQ. The sequenced sample was CD4+ or CD8+ T cells sorted from blood, obtained in a trial of the OX40 agonist ivuxolimab. The rearrangement uses TRBV5-1 and TRBJ2-1; TRBD2 matches 14 bases. This TCR came from an adult with an advanced solid tumor such as melanoma, head and neck, liver or kidney cancer. DNA for the CDR3: TGCGCCAGCAGCGGCCCGACTAGCGGGAGGGGTGAGCAGTTCTTC. As protein: CASSGPTSGRGEQFF. Full variable domain (outside the CDR3, taken from reference TRBV5-1 and TRBJ2-1): KAGVTQTPRYLIKTRGQQVTLSCSPISGHRSVSWYQQTPGQGLQFLFEYFSETQRNKGNFPGRFSGRQFSNSRSEMNVSTLELGDSALYLCASSGPTSGRGEQFFGPGTRLTVL.